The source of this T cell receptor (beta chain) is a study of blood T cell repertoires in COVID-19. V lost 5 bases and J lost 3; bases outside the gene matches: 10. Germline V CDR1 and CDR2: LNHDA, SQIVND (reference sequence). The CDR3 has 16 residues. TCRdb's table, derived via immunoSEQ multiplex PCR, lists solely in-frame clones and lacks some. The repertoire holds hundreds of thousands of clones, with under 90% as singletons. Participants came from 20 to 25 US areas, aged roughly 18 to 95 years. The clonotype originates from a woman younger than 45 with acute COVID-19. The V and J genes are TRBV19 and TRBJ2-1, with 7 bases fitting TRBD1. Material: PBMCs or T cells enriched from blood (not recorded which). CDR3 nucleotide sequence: TGTGCCAGTAGTGCTCACCGACAGGGTGGCTACAATGAGCAGTTCTTC. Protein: CASSAHRQGGYNEQFF.